These 27 T cell receptor beta chains were all obtained from the same sample, sequenced in a study of T cell responses to AZD1222 COVID-19 vaccine. Assay: immunoSEQ multiplex PCR; the TCRdb copy retains only in-frame clones and omits some. In the table there are under 130,000 clones, 90% to 95% of which are singletons. The sample was peripheral blood, taken on day 0 of AZD1222 vaccination. The receptors were gathered from an adult in good health.

This clone came up once. The chain employs TRBV19 and TRBJ2-5; TRBD1 is a possible D gene (6 bases). Looked up from germline, CDR1 is LNHDA and CDR2 is SQIVND (reference sequence). With 6 bases removed from V and 4 bases from J, the gap between germline ends came to 15 bases. This CDR3 has 14 amino acids. In DNA form, the CDR3 reads TGTGCCAGTAGCCTCATGATAGGGGGAGAGACCCAGTACTTC. As protein: CASSLMIGGETQYF.

The rearrangement joins TRBV21-1 to TRBJ2-1; the D call of TRBD2 is as the table states it, not checked on the DNA. TRBV21-1 is flagged as a pseudogene. The CDR3 is made up of 14 amino acids. The DNA for the CDR3 is TGTGCCGGGCCATCTAGCGGGACCGACAATGAGCAGTTCTTC. This sequence encodes CAGPSSGTDNEQFF.

This clone has only one observation. The chain carries TRBV10-2 and TRBJ2-3; D is uncertain. Germline CDR1 reads WSHSY; CDR2 reads SAAADI. This CDR3 region has 12 residues. Trimming shortened V by 3 bases and J by 10 bases, and 11 bases separated the two germline ends. This CDR3 reads CASSDLGPAQYF. The CDR3 DNA is TGCGCCAGCAGTGATCTGGGCCCAGCGCAGTATTTT.

The CDR3 region has the DNA TGTGCCAGCGTAAGAGAGAACACCGGGGAGCTGTTTTTT. It encodes CASVRENTGELFF. V gene TRBV9 combines with J gene TRBJ2-2; unclear D gene. The CDR3 length is 13 residues. The ends were cut back, 7 bases at V and 1 base at J, with 8 bases in the middle. Germline CDR1 is SGDLS and CDR2 is YYNGEE. The full variable domain, in which reference TRBV9 and TRBJ2-2 provide the parts outside the CDR3, is DSGVTQTPKHLITATGQRVTLRCSPRSGDLSVYWYQQSLDQGLQFLIQYYNGEERAKGNILERFSAQQFPDLHSELNLSSLELGDSALYFCASVRENTGELFFGEGSRLTVL.

The rearrangement uses TRBV7-2 and TRBJ2-2; D unclear. V lost 8 bases and J lost 0, with 10 bases in between. This CDR3 comprises 14 residues. Germline V CDR1 and CDR2: SGHTA, FQGNSA. CDR3 nucleotides: TGTGCCAGCCGTAAGCCCTCGAACACCGGGGAGCTGTTTTTT. Translated, it gives CASRKPSNTGELFF. Drawing the rest from reference TRBV7-2 and TRBJ2-2, the complete variable domain is GAGVSQSPSNKVTEKGKDVELRCDPISGHTALYWYRQSLGQGLEFLIYFQGNSAPDKSGLPSDRFSAERTGGSVSTLTIQRTQQEDSAVYLCASRKPSNTGELFFGEGSRLTVL.

This clone has just one count. The chain has TRBV4-1 and TRBJ2-3; D may be TRBD2 (6 bases). Germline V gives CDR1 MGHRA, CDR2 YSYEKL. Trimming cost V 2 bases and J 3 bases, with 18 bases left between them. This CDR3 has 17 residues. CDR3: CASSQILTAGSTDTQYF. Here the CDR3 DNA reads TGCGCCAGCAGCCAAATCTTAACCGCGGGGAGTACAGATACGCAGTATTTT.

The chain uses TRBV2 and TRBJ2-1, with D unclear. This CDR3 region has 12 residues. Germline CDR1 reads SNHLY; CDR2 reads FYNNEI. With 4 bases removed from V and 7 bases from J, the gap between germline ends came to 8 bases. CDR3 residues: CASSAERNEQFF. The CDR3, as DNA: TGTGCCAGCAGTGCCGAGAGGAATGAGCAGTTCTTC.

V gene TRBV2 combines with J gene TRBJ2-6; 7 nucleotides line up with TRBD2. Per the germline V gene, CDR1 is SNHLY and CDR2 is FYNNEI. Trimming removed 6 bases from V and 2 bases from J; junction bases left unmatched: 4. The length of the CDR3 is 15 residues. CDR3 nucleotides: TGTGCCAGCAGAACTACTAGCGCTGGGGCCAACGTCCTGACTTTC. Amino acid sequence: CASRTTSAGANVLTF.

The chain joins TRBV28 to TRBJ1-1; 7 nucleotides line up with TRBD1. The length of the CDR3 is 19 residues. CDR1 MDHEN and CDR2 SYDVKM come from the germline V gene. J lost 3 bases, V lost 1 base, and 17 bases had no gene match. Written as DNA, the CDR3 is TGTGCCAGCAGTTTATCCCCATTTACCTTGACAGGGTCGTACACTGAAGCTTTCTTT. This sequence encodes CASSLSPFTLTGSYTEAFF.

The CDR3 protein is CASGLSRPSVQFF. The CDR3 coding sequence is TGTGCTAGTGGTTTGTCCCGGCCTTCGGTGCAGTTCTTC. The chain recombines TRBV12-5 with TRBJ2-1; no reliable D call. The CDR3 extends over 13 amino acids. V lost 2 bases, J lost 12 bases, and 14 bases lay in between. Germline V CDR1 and CDR2: LGHNT, FRNRAP.

This chain links TRBV11-3 with TRBJ2-2; 7 bases fit TRBD2. CDR1 is SGHNT and CDR2 is YENEEA in the germline V gene. The CDR3 has 15 residues. V trimming: 4 bases; J trimming: 3 bases; junction bases outside the gene matches: 5. The CDR3 region is CASSSSTSDTGELFF. CDR3 coding DNA: TGTGCCAGCAGCTCCTCTACTAGCGACACCGGGGAGCTGTTTTTT.

CDR3 amino acids: CASSKGWLYGYTF. DNA of the CDR3: TGTGCCAGTAGTAAGGGTTGGCTTTATGGCTACACCTTC. The J gene is TRBJ1-2, the V gene TRBV19; D is ambiguous. The V gene lost 4 bases and the J gene lost 5 bases, with 11 bases spanning the gap. Germline CDR1 is LNHDA and CDR2 is SQIVND (reference sequence). CDR3 length: 13 residues. Filled out from reference TRBV19 and TRBJ1-2, the complete variable domain reads DGGITQSPKYLFRKEGQNVTLSCEQNLNHDAMYWYRQDPGQGLRLIYYSQIVNDFQKGDIAEGYSVSREKKESFPLTVTSAQKNPTAFYLCASSKGWLYGYTFGSGTRLTVV.

V and J are TRBV10-3 and TRBJ2-1; 11 nucleotides match TRBD2. Germline loops: CDR1 ENHRY, CDR2 SYGVKD. The CDR3 runs 14 residues. V lost 11 bases and J lost 4; bases outside the gene matches: 7. The CDR3, as DNA: TGTGCCGCCAAACTAGCGGGAGATTACAATGAGCAGTTCTTC. Translating gives CAAKLAGDYNEQFF.

V is TRBV18 and J is TRBJ2-7; 8 nucleotides line up with TRBD2. CDR3 length: 15 residues. Germline V gene data show CDR1 as KGHSH and CDR2 as LQKENI. The V and J ends lost 3 bases and 2 bases, in that order; junction bases with no gene match: 6. The CDR3 spells CASSPGIAGTYEQYF. In DNA, the CDR3 is TGTGCCAGCTCACCTGGGATAGCGGGGACCTACGAGCAGTACTTC.

J is TRBJ2-3 and V is TRBV6-2 or TRBV6-3, with 10 positions matching TRBD2. The V gene end was trimmed by 2 bases and the J gene end by 8 bases; junction bases not matched to a gene: 13. The CDR3 covers 17 residues. In germline, CDR1 is MNHEY, CDR2 SVGEGT. The CDR3 sequence is CASSYPPTSGYDPTQYF. CDR3 coding DNA: TGTGCCAGCAGTTACCCGCCGACTAGCGGGTACGACCCTACGCAGTATTTT.

The chain carries TRBV28 and TRBJ2-7; 9 bases match TRBD2. The CDR3 runs 16 residues. With V trimmed by 4 bases and J by 6 bases, 13 bases remained unmatched. The germline V gene encodes CDR1 MDHEN and CDR2 SYDVKM. The CDR3 DNA sequence: TGTGCCAGCAGTTGGGGGCTAGCGGGACTGAAGGGCGAGCAGTACTTC. This codes for CASSWGLAGLKGEQYF.

Only a few counts were recorded for this clone. This chain connects TRBV10-3 to TRBJ2-3, with D perhaps matching TRBD2 (7 bases). The V end lost 7 bases, the J end lost 3 bases, and 17 bases lay between the germline ends. The CDR3 loop spans 15 amino acids. Germline CDR1 ENHRY, CDR2 SYGVKD. This CDR3 reads CAIKGQGRGTDTQYF. CDR3 nucleotides: TGTGCCATCAAAGGCCAGGGGAGGGGTACAGATACGCAGTATTTT.

Written as DNA, the CDR3 is TGTGCCAGCAGCCCGGGGACCGGGGAGCTGTTTTTT. This translates into CASSPGTGELFF. The rearrangement links TRBV7-3 to TRBJ2-2, with a tentative D call TRBD2 (5 bases). CDR1 and CDR2 (germline): SGHTA, FQGTGA. The CDR3 contains 12 residues. Trimming left V 5 bases short and J 5 bases short, with 6 bases between.

The chain recombines TRBV30 with TRBJ1-2; D unresolved. Trimming removed 2 bases from V and 1 base from J, with 8 bases in between. CDR1 GTSNPN and CDR2 SVGIG come from the germline V gene (reference sequence). The CDR3 runs 13 residues. CDR3 protein: CAWSLGINYGYTF. The CDR3 nucleotides read TGTGCCTGGAGTCTGGGGATTAACTATGGCTACACCTTC.

The chain combines TRBV28 with TRBJ1-1; the D gene is possibly TRBD1 (5 bases). CDR1 and CDR2 (germline): MDHEN, SYDVKM. V lost 3 bases and J lost 5, with 13 bases in between. This CDR3 is built from 14 residues. The CDR3 DNA sequence: TGTGCCAGCAGTTTGGATCAGGGTTGGACTGAAGCTTTCTTT. It codes for CASSLDQGWTEAFF.

V usage is TRBV28 and J usage is TRBJ1-5, with D perhaps TRBD1 (5 bases). Germline V gene sequence: CDR1 MDHEN, CDR2 SYDVKM. Trimming shortened V by 2 bases and J by 3 bases, and 11 bases separated the two germline ends. This CDR3 has 15 amino acids. CDR3 sequence: CASSLGGRDNQPQHF. CDR3 DNA sequence: TGTGCCAGCAGTTTAGGTGGCAGGGACAATCAGCCCCAGCATTTT.

The rearrangement links TRBV5-1 to TRBJ1-1; the D gene is possibly TRBD1 (6 bases). Per germline, CDR1 SGHRS and CDR2 YFSETQ. CDR3 length: 14 residues. V was pared by 2 bases and J by 4 bases, with 12 bases between. This chain's CDR3 is CASSLGQSFTEAFF. CDR3 DNA: TGCGCCAGCAGCTTAGGACAGTCATTCACTGAAGCTTTCTTT. The variable domain in full, with the rest retrieved from reference TRBV5-1 and TRBJ1-1, is KAGVTQTPRYLIKTRGQQVTLSCSPISGHRSVSWYQQTPGQGLQFLFEYFSETQRNKGNFPGRFSGRQFSNSRSEMNVSTLELGDSALYLCASSLGQSFTEAFFGQGTRLTVV.

The count of this clone is one. The chain has TRBV6-5 and TRBJ1-1, with no clear D. Trimming left V 5 bases short and J 11 bases short, with 18 bases between. The length of the CDR3 is 13 residues. Looked up from germline, CDR1 is MNHEY and CDR2 is SVGAGI. The CDR3, as DNA: TGTGCCAGCAGTCCCTCGGGGTCTCGCGGGGCTTTCTTT. It codes for CASSPSGSRGAFF.

The table lists this clone with a count of one. The V gene is TRBV7-3, the J gene TRBJ2-2; 9 nucleotides agree with TRBD2. CDR1 and CDR2 (germline): SGHTA, FQGTGA. There are 14 residues in the CDR3. V was pared by 6 bases and J by 6 bases, with 5 bases of the junction left unmatched. CDR3 DNA: TGTGCCAGCAGGGCGGGAGGGTCCGCCGGGGAGCTGTTTTTT. This codes for CASRAGGSAGELFF.

This clone turned up a few times. CDR3 sequence (DNA): TGTGCCAGCAGCTTAGGGGGGTGGGGACTAGGTACAGATACGCAGTATTTT. It yields the protein CASSLGGWGLGTDTQYF. The chain couples TRBV13 to TRBJ2-3; 8 bases are a match to TRBD2. V shed 0 bases, J shed 3 bases, and the junction held 8 bases outside the gene matches. CDR1 PRHDT and CDR2 FYEKMQ come from the germline V gene (reference sequence). This CDR3 is 17 amino acids long.

The rearrangement uses TRBV7-2 and TRBJ2-7, with TRBD1 matching 10 bases. Germline CDR1 SGHTA, CDR2 FQGNSA. The junction had 6 bases not matched to a gene; V was cut back by 5 bases and J by 2 bases. The CDR3 runs 15 residues. Here the CDR3 reads CASSARDRGTYEQYF. CDR3 bases: TGTGCCAGCAGCGCGCGGGACAGGGGAACCTACGAGCAGTACTTC.

V is TRBV28 and J is TRBJ1-5, with D perhaps TRBD1 (5 bases). CDR1 MDHEN and CDR2 SYDVKM come from the germline V gene. Between the trimmed V and J ends, which lost 5 bases and 5 bases, there was a span of 13 bases. This CDR3 comprises 14 residues. Written as DNA, the CDR3 is TGTGCCAGCAGTACCCGGGGCCGGGATCAGCCCCAGCATTTT. This translates into CASSTRGRDQPQHF.